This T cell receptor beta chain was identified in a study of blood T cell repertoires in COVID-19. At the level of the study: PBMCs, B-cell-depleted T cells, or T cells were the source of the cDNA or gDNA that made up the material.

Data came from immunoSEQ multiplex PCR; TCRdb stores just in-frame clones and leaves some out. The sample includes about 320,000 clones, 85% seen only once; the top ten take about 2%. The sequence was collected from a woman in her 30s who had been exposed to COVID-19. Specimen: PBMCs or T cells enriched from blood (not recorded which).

The CDR3 bases are TGTGCCAGCAGCTTAGAGGGGGCTAGCGGGAGAGGTAGGCAGTACTTC. This sequence encodes CASSLEGASGRGRQYF. The rearrangement links TRBV7-6 to TRBJ2-7, with 10 bases matching TRBD2. V lost 1 base and J lost 9; bases outside the gene matches: 12. Germline V gene data show CDR1 as SGHVS and CDR2 as FNYEAQ. The CDR3 runs to 16 residues.